These T cell receptor beta chains were read from a single sample in a study of T cells expressing NK-cell markers. TCRdb re-analyzed the 5' RACE reads; it lists each CDR3 protein once, without DNA. There are about 460,000 distinct CDR3 sequences in the sample, with 1.4% held by the top ten. The sequenced sample consisted of blood T cells: a sorted CD56 or NKG2C T cell subset, CD4+ or CD8+ T cells, or bulk PBMC T cells (not recorded which). The receptors come from a woman aged 45-65 years in good health. Both conserved end residues are part of each CDR3.

j_gene,v_gene,CDR3aa
TRBJ2-2,TRBV16,CASSQSLFGTGSPNGGELFF
TRBJ2-3,TRBV15,CATSFGQGLGDTQYF
TRBJ2-3,TRBV20-1,CSAIQSQGSADTQYF
TRBJ1-2,TRBV5-6,CASSLWRRTTRDTF
TRBJ2-3,TRBV6-1,CASSEGSRGTDTQYF
TRBJ2-2,TRBV24-1,CATSDLTLTGELFF
TRBJ2-1,TRBV7-2,CASSLYHVILAGNEQFF
TRBJ1-5,TRBV24-1,CATSDTGARQPQHF
TRBJ2-3,TRBV12-3/TRBV12-4,CASKDYGQGTEDTQYF
TRBJ2-2,TRBV3-1,CASSQVGLRELFF
TRBJ2-1,TRBV5-1,CASTHSPGPPRNEQFF
TRBJ2-4,TRBV24-1,CATRGRMYKNIQYF
TRBJ2-1,TRBV14,CASSQALGTSGNEQFF
TRBJ1-5,TRBV20-1,CSADRQGSNQPQHF
TRBJ2-2,TRBV12-3/TRBV12-4,CASSSSPGELFF
TRBJ1-3,TRBV6-5,CASSGDRGVRNTIYF
TRBJ2-1,TRBV24-1,CATSDAGPEQFF
TRBJ1-2,TRBV7-2,CASSLHRGSNYGYTF
TRBJ2-1,TRBV12-3/TRBV12-4,CASSFRSRGGEQFF
TRBJ1-2,TRBV5-1,CASSFSGPRGNYGYTF
TRBJ2-4,TRBV20-1,CSASTGGVIAKNIQYF
TRBJ2-3,TRBV9,CASSVGVAGDTQYF
TRBJ2-1,TRBV5-6,CASSFKGILYNEQFF
TRBJ2-3,TRBV2,CASNMGSITDTQYF
TRBJ2-3,TRBV6-5,CASSYLNRRGTDTQYF
TRBJ1-1,TRBV5-1,CASSLRGIPTEAFF
TRBJ2-1,TRBV27,CASSLSGTGFSYEQFF
TRBJ2-6,TRBV29-1,CSYLGVSSGANVLTF
TRBJ2-2,TRBV11-3,CASSSPRKEQNTGELFF
TRBJ1-2,TRBV11-3,CASSSTRQGFLYGYTF
TRBJ2-5,TRBV24-1,CATSAPSGSSGETQYF
TRBJ1-1,TRBV12-3/TRBV12-4,CASSSTRAITEAFF
TRBJ2-1,TRBV29-1,CSVEDQGGRSISNEQFF
TRBJ2-1,TRBV6-5,CASSYSQGVGEQFF
TRBJ2-2,TRBV6-2/TRBV6-3,CASRHLGGNTGELFF
TRBJ2-5,TRBV15,CATSRDPGKGETQYF
TRBJ2-1,TRBV5-1,CASRGLAASNEQFF
TRBJ2-3,TRBV7-3,CASSLSPLSRQYF
TRBJ2-7,TRBV5-8,CASSPRLADKYEQYF
TRBJ2-7,TRBV28,CASSFQFTGVEQYF
TRBJ2-3,TRBV5-1,CASSGSPGRTGTDTQYF
TRBJ2-7,TRBV7-9,CASSSVELEYF
TRBJ2-5,TRBV7-2,CASGNRGPFQKTQYF
TRBJ2-2,TRBV24-1,CATSGGVSTGELFF
TRBJ2-1,TRBV28,CASGERDYNEQFF
TRBJ2-7,TRBV30,CAWSETDGYEQYF
TRBJ2-3,TRBV5-1,CASSPLAGEDTQYF
TRBJ1-5,TRBV4-1,CASSHGQGDRNQPQHF
TRBJ2-5,TRBV27,CASSFGNGKTQYF